This T cell receptor beta chain was recorded in a study of brain T cells in children with intractable seizures. Study results and caveats: Viral specificity was inferred only from CDR3 similarity; HCMV serostatus was unknown.

The sequenced cases were selected for having the highest brain T cell transcript signatures. Pre-surgery treatment included at least one anti-epileptic drug. TCRdb keeps only in-frame clones here, not all; method: immunoSEQ multiplex PCR. The sample lists about 120,000 clones, roughly 94% seen once, with 3.5% to 4% in the top ten. J gave up 5 bases and V 5 bases, and 10 bases lay outside the gene matches. Germline lookup yields CDR1 MNHEY and CDR2 SMNVEV (reference sequence). The CDR3 runs to 15 residues. As regards this clone: Its specificity is unknown.

The sequenced sample was peripheral blood, obtained at surgery. The TCR was taken from a boy in the first two years of life with hemimegalencephaly and intractable seizures. The V gene is TRBV27, the J gene TRBJ2-7, with 9 bases that match TRBD1. The CDR3 reads CASSTFNRGLDEQYF. For the CDR3, the DNA is TGTGCCAGCAGTACCTTCAACAGGGGGCTCGACGAGCAGTACTTC.